The clone carrying this T cell receptor (beta chain) came up many times. Sequencing libraries for TCR beta were prepared with iRepertoire HTBI primers and Arm-PCR of CDR3 regions. TCRdb called the multiplex PCR reads again in MiXCR, with one record for every CDR3 protein. The sample holds roughly 500,000 distinct CDR3 sequences, 13% seen once. Time point reported: newly diagnosed GD, antithyroid drugs for less than 3 months. Preparation of the TCR library used RNA extracted from PBMCs. The sample is drawn from a study of regulatory T cells in long-lasting Graves disease. Trimming pared 3 bases from V and 7 bases from J, leaving 13 bases between. Germline V lookup: CDR1 DFQATT, CDR2 SNEGSKA (reference sequence). This CDR3 comprises 12 residues. The same specimen was also included in a second study, on T cells in Graves' hyperthyroidism and ophthalmopathy.

The origin of this receptor is a man in his thirties or forties with Graves disease. The sequencing here drew on peripheral blood mononuclear cells (PBMCs), taken at new diagnosis, from a patient treated with antithyroid drugs. The J gene is TRBJ2-7, the V gene TRBV20-1, with D unclear. This chain's CDR3 is CSASLGSREQYF. The CDR3 DNA follows: TGCAGTGCTAGTCTGGGTTCGCGGGAGCAGTACTTC.